A selection of T cell receptor beta chains follows, all from one sample in a study of cytomegalovirus exposure and HLA in healthy donors. Profiling relied on immunoSEQ multiplex PCR, and the TCRdb table lists in-frame clones only, not all of them. This table has roughly 150,000 clones, roughly 79% appearing once. Sequences were obtained from PBMCs. These receptors came from a woman in her thirties or forties in good health and CMV-seronegative. Each CDR3 is given with its conserved first and last residue. The D gene is left open where the match is weak. Size tells how often a clone was seen (once, few, many) or the class of an expanded clone, and some rows leave it out.

V gene	CDR3 length	J gene	clone size	D gene	CDR3 protein	CDR3 DNA
TRBV2	17	TRBJ2-3	once	TRBD1	CASSDGRRDRNTDTQYF	TGTGCCAGCAGTGATGGGAGGAGGGACAGGAACACAGATACGCAGTATTTT
TRBV30	13	TRBJ1-3	once	NA	CAWSQFSGNTIYF	TGTGCCTGGAGTCAATTCTCTGGAAACACCATATATTTT
TRBV10-3	13	TRBJ1-5	NA	NA	CATTRGGDQPQHF	TGTGCCACCACCAGGGGAGGGGATCAGCCCCAGCATTTT
TRBV15	17	TRBJ2-2	few	NA	CATSREGGAFNTGELFF	TGTGCCACCAGCAGAGAAGGGGGAGCCTTTAACACCGGGGAGCTGTTTTTT
TRBV25-1	14	TRBJ2-2	NA	NA	CASSVDRSNGELFF	TGTGCCAGCAGTGTAGACAGGTCGAACGGGGAGCTGTTTTTT
TRBV28	17	TRBJ2-7	NA	TRBD2	CASSPIPGLAGDYEQYF	TGTGCCAGCAGTCCGATCCCTGGACTAGCGGGGGACTACGAGCAGTACTTC
TRBV5-6	15	TRBJ1-2	NA	NA	CASSSSTVPNYGYTF	TGTGCCAGCAGCTCGTCGACAGTCCCTAACTATGGCTACACCTTC
TRBV5-1	15	TRBJ2-1	NA	NA	CASSPSGDTYNEQFF	TGCGCCAGCAGCCCGAGTGGGGACACCTACAATGAGCAGTTCTTC
TRBV2	13	TRBJ2-3	NA	NA	CASSSGSTDTQYF	TGTGCCAGCAGTAGCGGGAGCACAGATACGCAGTATTTT
TRBV14	15	TRBJ2-5	NA	TRBD2	CASSRTSGREETQYF	TGTGCCAGCAGCCGGACTAGCGGGAGGGAAGAGACCCAGTACTTC
TRBV18	15	TRBJ1-3	NA	TRBD1	CASSAIQGAGNTIYF	TGTGCCAGCTCGGCCATACAGGGGGCAGGAAACACCATATATTTT
TRBV6-5	15	TRBJ1-1	NA	TRBD1	CASSSRQGRGTEAFF	TGTGCCAGCAGTTCCAGACAGGGTCGGGGCACTGAAGCTTTCTTT
TRBV2	16	TRBJ2-3	few	NA	CASNRGRRGSTDTQYF	TGTGCCAGCAACCGGGGGAGGCGGGGTAGCACAGATACGCAGTATTTT
TRBV27	16	TRBJ1-5	NA	NA	CASSFVAQAGDQPQHF	TGTGCCAGCAGTTTTGTTGCACAGGCTGGGGATCAGCCCCAGCATTTT
TRBV7-7	15	TRBJ2-2	NA	TRBD1	CASSLVGTGTGELFF	TGTGCTAGCAGCTTAGTAGGGACAGGTACCGGGGAGCTGTTTTTT
TRBV19	16	TRBJ2-1	NA	TRBD1	CASSIGGTGGNNEQFF	TGTGCCAGTAGTATAGGAGGGACAGGGGGTAACAATGAGCAGTTCTTC
TRBV2	16	TRBJ2-2	NA	NA	CASSIERVGDTGELFF	TGTGCCAGCAGTATAGAGCGGGTTGGGGACACCGGGGAGCTGTTTTTT
TRBV6-6	14	TRBJ2-7	NA	TRBD1	CASSYGQGAYEQYF	TGTGCCAGCAGTTACGGACAGGGGGCATACGAGCAGTACTTC
TRBV2	14	TRBJ1-2	few	NA	CARRQVRFSDGYTF	TGTGCCCGCCGGCAGGTCAGGTTTTCGGATGGCTACACCTTC
TRBV28	15	TRBJ2-7	NA	TRBD2	CASSSTSGSFDEQYF	TGTGCCAGCAGTTCGACTAGCGGGAGTTTCGACGAGCAGTACTTC
TRBV6-1	16	TRBJ1-2	NA	NA	CASSEGPVTGYYGYTF	TGTGCCAGCAGTGAAGGCCCGGTTACAGGGTACTATGGCTACACCTTC
TRBV2	13	TRBJ2-2	once	NA	CASSEERGGELFF	TGTGCCAGCAGTGAAGAGAGAGGCGGGGAGCTGTTTTTT
TRBV9	15	TRBJ2-5	NA	NA	CASSVVGDAQETQYF	TGTGCCAGCAGCGTAGTGGGAGACGCACAAGAGACCCAGTACTTC
TRBV7-9	15	TRBJ1-4	NA	TRBD1	CASRSTGGDLEKLFF	TGTGCCAGCAGATCTACAGGGGGCGATTTGGAAAAACTGTTTTTT
TRBV27	14	TRBJ2-1	NA	TRBD2	CASSLSRTSQKQFF	TGTGCCAGCAGCCTAAGTCGGACTAGCCAGAAGCAGTTCTTC
TRBV6-5	14	TRBJ2-3	NA	NA	CASSSSLGKDTQYF	TGTGCCAGCAGTTCTTCCCTAGGAAAAGATACGCAGTATTTT
TRBV28	15	TRBJ2-7	NA	TRBD2	CASSLISGSSHEQYF	TGTGCCAGCAGTTTAATTAGCGGGAGTTCCCACGAGCAGTACTTC
TRBV28	16	TRBJ1-2	NA	TRBD1	CASSFRGGDTNYGYTF	TGTGCCAGCAGTTTTCGAGGGGGCGACACTAACTATGGCTACACCTTC
TRBV18	16	TRBJ1-2	NA	TRBD1	CASSPRDSGQSYGYTF	TGTGCCAGCTCACCTCGGGACAGCGGCCAAAGCTATGGCTACACCTTC
TRBV6-1	14	TRBJ2-7	NA	TRBD1	CASSWGQGSYEQYF	TGTGCCAGCAGCTGGGGACAGGGAAGTTACGAGCAGTACTTC
TRBV9	18	TRBJ1-3	once	NA	CASSPLSGHPYSGNTIYF	TGTGCCAGCAGCCCACTCTCCGGACACCCATACTCTGGAAACACCATATATTTT
TRBV7-3	15	TRBJ2-1	NA	TRBD2	CASSLGGGLYNEQFF	TGTGCCAGCAGCTTAGGGGGAGGGCTCTACAATGAGCAGTTCTTC
TRBV7-4	16	TRBJ2-5	NA	TRBD2	CASDSTSGGSWSTQYF	TGTGCCAGCGACTCGACTAGCGGGGGCTCTTGGAGCACCCAGTACTTC
TRBV4-1	15	TRBJ1-4	NA	TRBD1	CASSDPGQGDEKLFF	TGCGCCAGCAGCGACCCGGGACAGGGGGATGAAAAACTGTTTTTT
TRBV14	15	TRBJ2-7	NA	TRBD2	CASSQGRAGVYEQYF	TGTGCCAGCAGCCAAGGACGGGCGGGAGTCTACGAGCAGTACTTC
TRBV5-1	18	TRBJ2-2	NA	TRBD2	CASSLEPLAGAFAGELFF	TGCGCCAGCAGCTTGGAGCCGCTAGCGGGAGCTTTCGCCGGGGAGCTGTTTTTT
TRBV6-1	15	TRBJ2-3	NA	NA	CASSENVGRTDTQYF	TGTGCCAGCAGTGAAAATGTCGGGAGAACAGATACGCAGTATTTT